This T cell receptor (beta chain) came from a study of shared T cell receptors in the human thymus. CDR3 length equals 17 residues. Per the germline V gene, CDR1 is SQVTM and CDR2 is ANQGSEA. With 5 bases removed from V and 4 bases from J, the gap between germline ends came to 26 bases. Clones were read by immunoSEQ multiplex PCR, and TCRdb kept only the in-frame ones, dropping some. This sample has about 380,000 clones, with roughly 94% found just once. This TCR was recovered from a human donor. The sequencing input was thymocytes. This rearrangement joins TRBV29-1 to TRBJ2-5, with D possibly being TRBD1 or TRBD2 (5 bases each). The CDR3 sequence: CSVKNVGGARGRETQYF. CDR3 DNA sequence: TGCAGCGTTAAGAACGTGGGCGGCGCAAGGGGACGAGAGACCCAGTACTTC. Variable domain in full (rest from reference TRBV29-1 and TRBJ2-5): SAVISQKPSRDICQRGTSLTIQCQVDSQVTMMFWYRQQPGQSLTLIATANQGSEATYESGFVIDKFPISRPNLTFSTLTVSNMSPEDSSIYLCSVKNVGGARGRETQYFGPGTRLLVL.